This is a list of T cell receptor beta chains from one sample in a study of response to subunit inactivated influenza vaccine. TCRdb processed the RT-PCR reads anew with MiXCR; each CDR3 protein has one entry. The sample lists 650,000 to 800,000 distinct CDR3 sequences, less than 20% occurring once. This material consisted of PBMCs from blood, taken 4 to 6 days after vaccination. The receptors were gathered from a man over 45 who received an inactivated influenza vaccine. The CDR3 runs from the conserved cysteine through the conserved F or W. D genes are given only for firm matches. Size is stated for part of the rows, as once, few or many counts, or as a class when the clone is expanded.

>TRBJ2-3|.|TRBD2|15|TRBV20-1
CSAAPSGRSGDTQYF
TGCAGTGCTGCCCCTAGCGGGAGGAGCGGGGATACGCAGTATTTT
>TRBJ2-7|many|TRBD2|13|TRBV29-1
CSVGGLATYEQYF
TGCAGCGTAGGGGGACTAGCGACCTACGAGCAGTACTTC
>TRBJ2-7|many|TRBD2|14|TRBV28
CASSLTSGTYEQYF
TGTGCCAGCAGTTTAACTAGCGGGACCTACGAGCAGTACTTC
>TRBJ1-6|.|TRBD1|15|TRBV7-2
CASSPQGGLNSPLHF
TGTGCCAGCAGCCCACAGGGGGGCCTGAATTCACCCCTCCACTTT
>TRBJ2-2|.|.|15|TRBV27
CASRTQGIGTGELFF
TGTGCCAGCAGGACCCAGGGAATTGGCACCGGGGAGCTGTTTTTT
>TRBJ1-1|.|.|15|TRBV2
CASSEATPIYTEAFF
TGTGCCAGCAGTGAAGCGACACCGATATACACTGAAGCTTTCTTT
>TRBJ1-3|.|.|14|TRBV3-1
CASSQSPTGHTIYF
TGTGCCAGCAGCCAATCGCCGACGGGACACACCATATATTTT
>TRBJ2-5|.|.|14|TRBV6-1
CASSEYSSQETQYF
TGTGCCAGCAGTGAATACAGTTCACAAGAGACCCAGTACTTC
>TRBJ2-3|.|TRBD2|18|TRBV10-3
CAIRPRGRAGVGADTQYF
TGTGCCATCAGACCCCGGGGGAGAGCGGGAGTAGGGGCAGATACGCAGTATTTT
>TRBJ2-3|few|.|13|TRBV24-1
CATSTGLTDTQYF
TGTGCCACCTCAACTGGGCTCACAGATACGCAGTATTTT
>TRBJ2-7|.|.|16|TRBV7-8
CASSLVRGASYYEQYF
TGTGCCAGCAGCTTAGTCCGGGGGGCTAGTTACTACGAGCAGTACTTC
>TRBJ2-5|.|TRBD1|16|TRBV24-1
CATSDSGQGYQETQYF
TGTGCCACCAGTGATTCAGGACAGGGATACCAAGAGACCCAGTACTTC
>TRBJ1-5|.|TRBD1|14|TRBV6-2/TRBV6-3
CASSNTGALVAQHF
TGTGCCAGCAGTAACACAGGGGCGCTAGTAGCCCAGCATTTT
>TRBJ2-2|.|TRBD2|17|TRBV6-1
CASSKHRGGALGGELFF
TGTGCCAGCAGCAAGCATCGCGGGGGGGCGCTGGGCGGGGAGCTGTTTTTT
>TRBJ2-5|.|.|16|TRBV11-2
CASSLGGLQYQETQYF
TGTGCCAGCAGCTTAGGGGGGCTTCAGTACCAAGAGACCCAGTACTTC
>TRBJ2-2|few|.|11|TRBV29-1
CSVGHAGELFF
TGCAGCGTGGGACACGCCGGGGAGCTGTTTTTT
>TRBJ2-1|few|TRBD1|15|TRBV13
CASSTRQGWNNEQFF
TGTGCCAGCAGCACCCGACAGGGGTGGAACAATGAGCAGTTCTTC
>TRBJ1-1|many|.|13|TRBV12-3/TRBV12-4
CASSLLLNTEAFF
TGTGCCAGCAGTTTACTGTTGAACACTGAAGCTTTCTTT
>TRBJ2-1|.|TRBD2|15|TRBV20-1
CSARHRTSGNNEQFF
TGCAGTGCTAGACATAGGACTAGCGGTAACAATGAGCAGTTCTTC
>TRBJ2-2|few|.|16|TRBV20-1
CSARDYGLGDTGELFF
TGCAGTGCTAGAGATTATGGGCTCGGGGACACCGGGGAGCTGTTTTTT
>TRBJ2-3|few|.|15|TRBV4-1
CASSQVSGRTDTQYF
TGCGCCAGCAGCCAAGTTTCCGGAAGAACAGATACGCAGTATTTT
>TRBJ1-1|.|.|11|TRBV5-1
CASSTGTEALF
TGCGCCAGCAGTACAGGGACTGAAGCTCTCTTT
>TRBJ1-5|.|.|15|TRBV4-2
CASSPEISGNQPQHF
TGTGCCAGCAGCCCAGAAATTTCGGGAAATCAGCCCCAGCATTTT
>TRBJ2-3|few|TRBD2|16|TRBV7-2
CASSPLAGGTTDTQYF
TGTGCCAGCAGCCCATTAGCGGGGGGGACCACAGATACGCAGTATTTT
>TRBJ1-6|.|TRBD1|15|TRBV4-2
CASSQEGTVPLPLHF
TGTGCCAGCAGCCAAGAGGGGACAGTTCCCCTACCCCTCCACTTT
>TRBJ1-2|few|TRBD1|14|TRBV20-1
CSAIGGGDSHGYTF
TGCAGTGCTATAGGAGGGGGGGACAGCCATGGCTACACCTTC
>TRBJ2-1|few|TRBD2|18|TRBV4-3
CASSQAYPGTSGYNEQFF
TGCGCCAGCAGCCAAGCGTACCCCGGGACTAGCGGATACAATGAGCAGTTCTTC
>TRBJ2-3|many|TRBD2|15|TRBV4-3
CASSQRAGGEDTQYF
TGCGCCAGCAGCCAAAGGGCGGGAGGTGAAGATACGCAGTATTTT
>TRBJ1-6|.|TRBD1|17|TRBV27
CASSLHRGLSYNSPLHF
TGTGCCAGCAGTTTACACAGGGGGCTATCCTATAATTCACCCCTCCACTTT
>TRBJ2-7|.|TRBD2|16|TRBV5-5
CASSLGLAGVAYEQYF
TGTGCCAGCAGTTTGGGACTAGCGGGAGTTGCCTACGAGCAGTACTTC
>TRBJ2-1|.|TRBD2|17|TRBV6-2/TRBV6-3
CASSYSLVASGFNEQFF
TGTGCCAGCAGTTATTCCCTTGTGGCTAGCGGGTTCAATGAGCAGTTCTTC
>TRBJ1-2|.|.|13|TRBV20-1
CSASSGGNYGYTF
TGCAGTGCTAGTTCTGGGGGTAACTATGGCTACACCTTC
>TRBJ2-1|many|.|13|TRBV7-2
CASGGRLYNEQFF
TGTGCCAGCGGTGGGCGTTTATACAATGAGCAGTTCTTC
>TRBJ2-7|.|TRBD1|17|TRBV28
CASSFILSGTGRVEQYF
TGTGCCAGCAGTTTCATCTTATCCGGGACAGGGAGGGTCGAGCAGTACTTC
>TRBJ2-2|few|.|16|TRBV4-1
CASSPIQGANTGELFF
TGCGCCAGCAGCCCTATACAGGGTGCGAACACCGGGGAGCTGTTTTTT
>TRBJ2-1|.|TRBD2|15|TRBV4-2
CASSQRELAGNEQFF
TGTGCCAGCAGCCAACGAGAGCTAGCGGGAAATGAGCAGTTCTTC
>TRBJ2-7|.|.|12|TRBV6-6
CASSYSEAEQYF
TGTGCCAGCAGTTACTCGGAGGCCGAGCAGTACTTC
>TRBJ2-2|.|TRBD1|16|TRBV6-1
CASRPPTGGNTGELFF
TGTGCCAGCAGGCCCCCTACAGGGGGTAACACCGGGGAGCTGTTTTTT
>TRBJ1-1|.|.|17|TRBV4-1
CASSQGLPGYPNTEAFF
TGCGCCAGCAGCCAGGGCCTCCCAGGGTACCCGAACACTGAAGCTTTCTTT
>TRBJ2-1|.|TRBD2|16|TRBV5-1
CASSSERGPPYNEQFF
TGCGCCAGCAGCAGTGAGCGGGGGCCCCCCTACAATGAGCAGTTCTTC
>TRBJ1-5|few|.|13|TRBV5-1
CASSSQPDQPQHF
TGCGCCAGCAGCTCCCAGCCTGATCAGCCCCAGCATTTT
>TRBJ1-2|.|.|9|TRBV29-1
CSAPPGYTF
TGCAGCGCCCCCCCTGGCTACACCTTC
>TRBJ2-1|few|TRBD1|15|TRBV4-2
CASSPGQHSNNEQFF
TGTGCCAGCAGTCCGGGACAGCACTCAAACAATGAGCAGTTCTTC
>TRBJ2-2|few|.|14|TRBV11-2
CASSLERGAGELFF
TGTGCCAGCAGCTTAGAGAGGGGCGCCGGGGAGCTGTTTTTT
>TRBJ1-1|.|.|14|TRBV12-3/TRBV12-4
CASSLGGIITEAFF
TGTGCCAGCAGTTTAGGTGGTATTATAACTGAAGCTTTCTTT
>TRBJ2-3|few|TRBD1|15|TRBV6-5
CASSYGTGRTDTQYF
TGTGCCAGCAGTTACGGGACAGGGCGCACAGATACGCAGTATTTT
>TRBJ2-2|.|TRBD2|15|TRBV10-3
CAIREKSGGTGELFF
TGTGCCATCAGGGAAAAAAGCGGGGGCACCGGGGAGCTGTTTTTT
>TRBJ2-7|.|TRBD1|15|TRBV29-1
CSATTVRDSPYEQYF
TGCAGCGCAACGACCGTCCGGGACAGCCCCTACGAGCAGTACTTC
>TRBJ2-1|.|.|13|TRBV5-1
CASSLASPHEQFF
TGCGCCAGCAGCTTGGCCTCGCCGCATGAGCAGTTCTTC
>TRBJ2-1|.|.|14|TRBV29-1
CSVGGLTGAVEQFF
TGCAGCGTTGGTGGTTTGACGGGAGCGGTTGAGCAGTTCTTC
>TRBJ1-2|.|TRBD1|16|TRBV7-2
CASSANAQGTNYGYTF
TGTGCCAGCAGCGCCAACGCACAGGGGACTAACTATGGCTACACCTTC
>TRBJ1-1|many|.|14|TRBV9
CASSVNVGNTEAFF
TGTGCCAGCAGCGTAAACGTGGGGAACACTGAAGCTTTCTTT